This T cell receptor beta chain was captured in a study of OX40 agonist ivuxolimab in advanced cancers. At the level of the study: An agonistic human IgG2 monoclonal antibody against OX40 (CD134) was given. Under the entry rules, prior anti-PD-1, anti-PD-L1 or anti-CTLA-4 therapy was allowed, and 35% to 40% had some. Partial responses were seen in three patients, one with hepatocellular carcinoma and two with cutaneous melanoma.

V gave up 6 bases and J gave up 4 bases; unmatched junction bases: 5. CDR1 is LNHDA, CDR2 SQIVND, per germline (reference sequence). The CDR3 contains 15 residues. Only in-frame clones appear in the TCRdb table, and some are missing; sequencing was by immunoSEQ multiplex PCR. The table shows 60,000 to 70,000 clones, with roughly 89% occurring only once. Sequenced material: CD4+ or CD8+ T cells sorted from blood, taken in a trial of the OX40 agonist ivuxolimab. The receptor was derived from an adult with an advanced solid tumor such as melanoma, head and neck, liver or kidney cancer. The chain recombines TRBV19 with TRBJ2-1; 11 bases are shared with TRBD2. CDR3 protein: CASRMTSGAYNEQFF. DNA for the CDR3: TGTGCCAGTAGGATGACTAGCGGGGCTTACAATGAGCAGTTCTTC.